This T cell receptor (beta chain) came from a study of blood T cells in healthy people across ages. Study context: For every two T cells, template switching captured about one barcoded beta molecule.

On this clonotype itself: Its antigen is unidentified.

Primed by a sample-barcoded 5' primer and a J-beta primer mix, a second PCR proceeded for about 6 to 11 cycles. Each cDNA molecule carried a tag from a template-switch adaptor that contained 12 random nucleotides. TCRdb fed the 5' RACE reads into MiXCR, producing one record per CDR3 protein. The table includes roughly 680,000 distinct CDR3 sequences, more than 45% detected once. Per the germline V gene, CDR1 is LGHNA and CDR2 is YNFKEQ. Between the trimmed V and J ends, which lost 1 base and 0 bases, there was a span of 10 bases. The CDR3 contains 15 residues. Findings of the study overall: Unknown donor CMV status possibly confounded expanded clonotype changes.

Source material: blood. The genes are TRBV4-2 and TRBJ2-7, with D tentatively TRBD2 (5 bases). The receptor comes from an elderly woman in good health. The CDR3 DNA reads as TGTGCCAGCAGCCAAGCGGGGTTAAGCTCCTACGAGCAGTACTTC. Translation gives CASSQAGLSSYEQYF.